The following is a TCR beta chain sequence with its context. Its antigen is unidentified. Only in-frame clones appear in the TCRdb table, and some are missing; sequencing was by immunoSEQ multiplex PCR. The sample lists 84,000 or so clones, roughly 91% occurring once. The CDR3 is 19 residues long. Germline CDR1 LNHDA, CDR2 SQIVND (reference sequence). J gave up 1 base and V 1 base, and 13 bases lay outside the gene matches. The sample originates from a study of PD-1 blockade in classical Hodgkin lymphoma. General observations from the study: Partial responders and progressors had significantly lower baseline TCR diversity. By C4D1 there was a significant rise in CD4+ TCR diversity but not in CD8+ TCR diversity. According to reports, newly diagnosed patients had lower baseline TCR diversity than healthy donors, and relapsed/refractory patients had lower baseline TCR diversity still. Patients who initiated nivolumab within 1 year of ASCT were excluded.

In every patient, relapse followed autologous stem cell transplantation, while exposure to brentuximab vedotin differed. The J gene is TRBJ1-5, the V gene TRBV19, with 7 nucleotides matching TRBD1. The origin of this receptor is a human donor with classical Hodgkin lymphoma. The sequences come from peripheral blood mononuclear cells (PBMCs), collected before the second cycle of nivolumab. Here the CDR3 reads CASSIGPRDSLGSNQPQHF. The CDR3 DNA reads TGTGCCAGTAGTATAGGCCCGCGGGACAGCCTTGGGAGCAATCAGCCCCAGCATTTT. The full variable domain, in which reference TRBV19 and TRBJ1-5 provide the parts outside the CDR3, is DGGITQSPKYLFRKEGQNVTLSCEQNLNHDAMYWYRQDPGQGLRLIYYSQIVNDFQKGDIAEGYSVSREKKESFPLTVTSAQKNPTAFYLCASSIGPRDSLGSNQPQHFGDGTRLSIL.